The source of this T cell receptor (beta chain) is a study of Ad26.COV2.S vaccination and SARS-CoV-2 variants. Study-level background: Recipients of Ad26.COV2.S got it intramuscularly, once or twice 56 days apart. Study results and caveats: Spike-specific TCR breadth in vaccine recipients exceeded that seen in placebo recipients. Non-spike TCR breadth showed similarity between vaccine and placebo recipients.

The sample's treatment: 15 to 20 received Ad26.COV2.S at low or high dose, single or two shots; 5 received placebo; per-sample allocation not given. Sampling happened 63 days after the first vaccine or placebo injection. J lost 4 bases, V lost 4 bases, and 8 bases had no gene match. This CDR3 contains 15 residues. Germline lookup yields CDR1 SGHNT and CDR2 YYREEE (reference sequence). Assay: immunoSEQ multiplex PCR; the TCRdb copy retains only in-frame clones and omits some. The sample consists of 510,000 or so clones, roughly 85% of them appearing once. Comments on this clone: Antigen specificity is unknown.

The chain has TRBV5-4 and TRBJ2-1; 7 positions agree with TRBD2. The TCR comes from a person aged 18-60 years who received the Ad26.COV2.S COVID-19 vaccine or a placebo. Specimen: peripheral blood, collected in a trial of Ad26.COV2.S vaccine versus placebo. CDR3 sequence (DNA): TGTGCCAGCAGCCGGGACTACTCAACTTACAATGAGCAGTTCTTC. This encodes CASSRDYSTYNEQFF. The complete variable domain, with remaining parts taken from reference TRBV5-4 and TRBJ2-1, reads ETGVTQSPTHLIKTRGQQVTLRCSSQSGHNTVSWYQQALGQGPQFIFQYYREEENGRGNFPPRFSGLQFPNYSSELNVNALELDDSALYLCASSRDYSTYNEQFFGPGTRLTVL.